One and the same sample provided the 18 T cell receptor beta chains below, sequenced in a study of OX40 agonist ivuxolimab in advanced cancers. The table came from immunoSEQ multiplex PCR; TCRdb's copy has only in-frame clones and leaves some out. The sample consists of 70,000 to 80,000 clones, approximately 87% of them appearing once. The source material was CD4+ or CD8+ T cells sorted from blood, sampled in a trial of the OX40 agonist ivuxolimab. Source of these receptors: an adult with an advanced solid tumor such as melanoma, head and neck, liver or kidney cancer.

The chain is built from TRBV15 and TRBJ2-2, with a possible D match to TRBD1 (6 bases). The CDR3 is 15 amino acids. The V end was cut by 7 bases, the J end by 1 base, with 13 bases between. Germline V gene lookup returns CDR1 LNHNV and CDR2 YYDKDF (reference sequence). The CDR3, as DNA: TGTGCCACCATTCCGGACAGCAGGAACACCGGGGAGCTGTTTTTT. This sequence encodes CATIPDSRNTGELFF.

V is TRBV28 and J is TRBJ2-7; 8 nucleotides align to TRBD1. Germline CDR1 and CDR2: MDHEN and SYDVKM. There are 16 residues in the CDR3. V shed 6 bases and J 9 bases; nucleotides not matched to a gene: 19. The CDR3 DNA sequence: TGTGCCAGCAGATTCACCTCCGGGACAGGTTATCCAGGGCAGTACTTC. This codes for CASRFTSGTGYPGQYF.

The chain couples TRBV10-3 to TRBJ2-6, with no clear D. Trimming left V 6 bases short and J 0 bases short, with 15 bases between. There are 17 residues in the CDR3. Germline V gives CDR1 ENHRY, CDR2 SYGVKD. The CDR3 nucleotides read TGTGCCATCAGGGCTACTGGCCGGAGCTCTGGGGCCAACGTCCTGACTTTC. This translates into CAIRATGRSSGANVLTF.

J is TRBJ1-1 and V is TRBV28; 7 bases are shared with TRBD1. CDR3 length equals 14 residues. With 5 bases clipped from V and 4 bases from J, the junction kept 7 bases outside the gene matches. Germline CDR1 is MDHEN and CDR2 is SYDVKM. Written as DNA, the CDR3 is TGTGCCAGCAGTCCAGGGGGTACGGTCACTGAAGCTTTCTTT. It specifies CASSPGGTVTEAFF.

This clone was detected once. The chain employs TRBV11-2 and TRBJ2-5; TRBD2 matches at 8 bases. The V gene end was trimmed by 5 bases and the J gene end by 11 bases; junction bases not matched to a gene: 13. The CDR3 contains 14 residues. Germline V gene lookup returns CDR1 SGHAT and CDR2 FQNNGV. As DNA, the CDR3 is TGTGCCAGCAGCCAGGGACTAGGGGTAAAAGAGCAGTACTTC. As protein: CASSQGLGVKEQYF.

The chain combines TRBV27 with TRBJ1-1; D is possibly TRBD1 (5 bases). Trimming took 2 bases from V and 3 from J, leaving 10 bases between them. Germline V gene lookup returns CDR1 MNHEY and CDR2 SMNVEV (reference sequence). This CDR3 is built from 14 residues. CDR3 loop: CASSLPGSDTEAFF. CDR3 DNA sequence: TGTGCCAGCAGTTTACCAGGGTCGGACACTGAAGCTTTCTTT.

V gene TRBV13 combines with J gene TRBJ1-3, with 10 positions matching TRBD1. The CDR3 runs 15 residues. The V segment lost 6 bases and the J segment 2 bases; nucleotides outside the gene matches: 4. Germline CDR1 reads PRHDT; CDR2 reads FYEKMQ (reference sequence). The CDR3 is CASSLDRGPGNTIYF. As DNA, the CDR3 is TGTGCCAGCAGTCTCGACAGGGGGCCTGGAAACACCATATATTTT.

The chain uses TRBV9 and TRBJ1-1; 12 nucleotides align to TRBD1. The trim removed 0 bases at V and 10 bases at J, leaving 10 bases unmatched. This CDR3 is built from 16 residues. The V gene's germline CDR1 is SGDLS and CDR2 YYNGEE. The CDR3 protein is CASSVGASGQGAGAFF. The CDR3 region has the DNA TGTGCCAGCAGCGTAGGAGCCTCGGGACAGGGGGCAGGAGCTTTCTTT.

J is TRBJ2-2 and V is TRBV9; D is unclear. The CDR3 has 14 residues. CDR1 is SGDLS, CDR2 YYNGEE, per germline. V dropped 0 bases and J dropped 1 base, with 4 bases sitting between them. CDR3 DNA: TGTGCCAGCAGCGTAGACCAGAACACCGGGGAGCTGTTTTTT. It is translated as CASSVDQNTGELFF.

The chain carries TRBV7-2 and TRBJ1-5; D gene unclear. This CDR3 has 16 residues. Germline CDR1 reads SGHTA; CDR2 reads FQGNSA. V lost 4 bases and J 0 bases, leaving 13 bases between the germline ends. This CDR3 is CASSSEGAVSNQPQHF. CDR3 coding DNA: TGTGCCAGCAGCTCGGAGGGAGCGGTTAGCAATCAGCCCCAGCATTTT.

The chain uses TRBV7-9 and TRBJ2-1; 12 bases line up with TRBD2. CDR1 is SEHNR, CDR2 FQNEAQ, per germline (reference sequence). This CDR3 spans 15 amino acids. The trim removed 1 base at V and 9 bases at J, leaving 4 bases unmatched. CDR3 sequence (DNA): TGTGCCAGCAGCTTAGGACTAGCGGGGGTTGTTGAGCAGTTCTTC. Its translation: CASSLGLAGVVEQFF.

This chain uses TRBV6-5 with TRBJ1-1; 8 nucleotides line up with TRBD1. The junction had 6 bases not matched to a gene; V was cut back by 6 bases and J by 0 bases. Germline assignment: CDR1 MNHEY and CDR2 SVGAGI. CDR3 length equals 15 residues. The CDR3 region has the DNA TGTGCCAGCAGCCGGACGGGACAGGTGAACACTGAAGCTTTCTTT. Encoded protein: CASSRTGQVNTEAFF.

DNA for the CDR3: TGTGCCAGCAGCTCCTCATTGACAGGGTTATCTGGAAACACCATATATTTT. It codes for CASSSSLTGLSGNTIYF. This chain joins TRBV7-8 and TRBJ1-3; 7 nucleotides line up with TRBD1. In germline, CDR1 is SGHVS, CDR2 FQNEAQ. The CDR3 consists of 17 residues. J lost 1 base, V lost 4 bases, and 10 bases had no gene match.

The chain joins TRBV7-3 to TRBJ1-3; D remains ambiguous. The germline V and J ends were trimmed by 3 bases and 1 base, with 13 bases remaining between them. There are 16 residues in the CDR3. Germline-derived CDR1 and CDR2 are SGHTA and FQGTGA. The CDR3 here is CASSFSRGSSGNTIYF. The CDR3 DNA follows: TGTGCCAGCAGCTTTTCGCGGGGAAGTTCTGGAAACACCATATATTTT.

V usage is TRBV25-1 and J usage is TRBJ2-3, with TRBD1 as a possible D gene (5 bases). The CDR3 sequence is 16 residues long. Germline CDR1 MGHDK, CDR2 SYGVNS. Deletions cut 2 bases from V and 1 base from J, with 13 bases between. CDR3: CASSEAGKKGTDTQYF. The CDR3 DNA reads as TGTGCCAGCAGTGAAGCAGGGAAAAAAGGCACAGATACGCAGTATTTT.

CDR3 coding DNA: TGTGCCAGCGTTCGGTGGCAGGGAGATGGCTACACCTTC. It codes for CASVRWQGDGYTF. The chain carries TRBV6-1 and TRBJ1-2; D is possibly TRBD1 (5 bases). Trimming left V 8 bases short and J 6 bases short, with 16 bases between. Germline V gene data show CDR1 as MNHNS and CDR2 as SASEGT. This CDR3 contains 13 residues.

V usage is TRBV28 and J usage is TRBJ2-1, with D uncertain. The CDR3 totals 11 residues. Germline V gives CDR1 MDHEN, CDR2 SYDVKM. Deletions cut 6 bases from V and 4 bases from J, with 4 bases between. The CDR3 reads CASREYNEQFF. CDR3 sequence (DNA): TGTGCCAGCAGAGAATACAATGAGCAGTTCTTC.

This clone was found once. V and J are TRBV28 and TRBJ1-5; D gene uncertain. V was pared by 3 bases and J by 0 bases, with 6 bases between. Germline lookup yields CDR1 MDHEN and CDR2 SYDVKM. CDR3 length equals 14 residues. CDR3 nucleotide sequence: TGTGCCAGCAGTTTCGACAATAGCAATCAGCCCCAGCATTTT. Its translation is CASSFDNSNQPQHF.